This TCR beta chain was sequenced for a study of regulatory T cells in long-lasting Graves disease. Library construction for TCR beta used iRepertoire HTBI primers and Arm-PCR of CDR3 regions. TCRdb analysed the multiplex PCR reads with MiXCR anew, one entry per CDR3 protein. The table records a few hundred thousand distinct CDR3 sequences, around 15% of them present only once. Time point reported: newly diagnosed GD, antithyroid drugs for less than 3 months. With RNA extracted from PBMCs as input, the TCR library was made. An endocrinology department in Xi'an, China, supplied the patients. This clonotype has ten or more counts. This sample was shared with a second study, whose subject was T cells in Graves' hyperthyroidism and ophthalmopathy. From that second work: Diagnostic assessment was based on clinical symptoms, serum thyroxine and TRAb, thyroid ultrasound and orbital computed tomography.

Sequencing was performed on peripheral blood mononuclear cells (PBMCs), taken at new diagnosis, from a patient treated with antithyroid drugs. The sequence was collected from a woman aged 18 to 35 with Graves disease.

The CDR3 loop is CATSDNEGQRETQYF. DNA of the CDR3: TGTGCCACCAGTGACAACGAGGGACAAAGGGAGACCCAGTACTTC. This chain joins TRBV24-1 and TRBJ2-5; maybe TRBD1 (6 bases). The CDR3 covers 15 residues. V lost 4 bases, J lost 5 bases, and 16 bases lay in between. The germline V gene has CDR1 KGHDR and CDR2 SFDVKD.